One and the same sample provided the 27 T cell receptor beta chains below, sequenced in a study of regulatory dendritic cells for organ transplantation. Libraries were prepared by immunoSEQ multiplex PCR; TCRdb keeps only in-frame clonotypes and omits some of them. Among about 20,000 clones listed, roughly 88% were seen once. For these TCRs, the target antigens are not known. Allogeneic regulatory or mature dendritic cells were co-cultured for 5 days with CFSE-labeled sorted T cells at 1:10. Sequencing was performed on naive CD4+ T cells from blood cultured with regulatory dendritic cells. Specified subset: CD45RA+ naive T cells. These receptor sequences come from a human donor in good health.

The V call is TRBV30, the J call TRBJ1-4; the D gene is possibly TRBD1 (6 bases). Germline V CDR1 and CDR2: GTSNPN, SVGIG (reference sequence). Trimming removed 1 base at V and 5 bases at J, with 11 bases between. This CDR3 spans 14 amino acids. CDR3 loop: CAWSGGAVNEKLFF. As DNA, the CDR3 is TGTGCCTGGAGTGGGGGGGCGGTGAATGAAAAACTGTTTTTT.

This clone was observed a few times. V and J are TRBV30 and TRBJ1-5; D gene unclear. V was shortened by 0 bases and J by 1 base, with 7 bases between the two germline ends. The length of the CDR3 is 14 residues. The germline V gene has CDR1 GTSNPN and CDR2 SVGIG (reference sequence). CDR3 in amino acids: CAWSVSASNQPQHF. CDR3 coding DNA: TGTGCCTGGAGTGTATCGGCGAGCAATCAGCCCCAGCATTTT.

The chain employs TRBV30 and TRBJ1-2, with TRBD1 identical over 8 bases. There are 12 residues in the CDR3. The trim removed 3 bases at V and 5 bases at J, leaving 2 bases unmatched. Looked up from germline, CDR1 is GTSNPN and CDR2 is SVGIG (reference sequence). The CDR3, as DNA: TGTGCCTGGAGCCAGGGGGCGTATGGCTACACCTTC. This encodes CAWSQGAYGYTF.

V gene TRBV15 combines with J gene TRBJ1-2, with 8 nucleotides matching TRBD1. The CDR3 has 17 amino acids. Germline loops: CDR1 LNHNV, CDR2 YYDKDF (reference sequence). The ends lost 8 bases at V and 4 bases at J; junction bases unmatched: 18. The CDR3 sequence is CATQRLVRGTGVYGYTF. CDR3 coding DNA: TGTGCCACCCAGCGGCTGGTGCGGGGGACAGGAGTCTATGGCTACACCTTC.

V is TRBV28 and J is TRBJ1-2; 8 bases are shared with TRBD1. Germline V gene data show CDR1 as MDHEN and CDR2 as SYDVKM. J lost 4 bases, V lost 6 bases, and 4 bases had no gene match. The CDR3 has 13 residues. CDR3 loop: CASRQDRVYGYTF. For the CDR3, the DNA is TGTGCCAGCAGACAGGACAGGGTCTATGGCTACACCTTC.

V gene TRBV20-1 combines with J gene TRBJ2-3; D remains ambiguous. The CDR3 consists of 10 residues. Germline V gene lookup returns CDR1 DFQATT and CDR2 SNEGSKA (reference sequence). The ends were cut back, 6 bases at V and 5 bases at J, with 6 bases in the middle. The CDR3 here is CSAARDTQYF. As DNA, the CDR3 is TGCAGTGCGGCGAGAGATACGCAGTATTTT.

V usage is TRBV28 and J usage is TRBJ2-7; possibly TRBD1 for D (7 bases). Germline assignment: CDR1 MDHEN and CDR2 SYDVKM. V lost 5 bases, J lost 2 bases, and 16 bases lay in between. The CDR3 consists of 15 residues. The CDR3 bases are TGTGCCAGCAGTCCGGGGGACAGAGCAACCTACGAGCAGTACTTC. Translation gives CASSPGDRATYEQYF.

The J gene is TRBJ2-3, the V gene TRBV20-1, with D perhaps matching TRBD1 (6 bases). The CDR3 consists of 11 residues. Germline assignment: CDR1 DFQATT and CDR2 SNEGSKA (reference sequence). V shed 4 bases and J shed 6 bases, with 8 bases lying between them. The CDR3 region has the DNA TGCAGTGCTAAGACAGGCGATACGCAGTATTTT. It codes for CSAKTGDTQYF.

By proportion, this clone is medium-sized (0.01 to 0.1%). V and J are TRBV7-6 and TRBJ1-3; the D is unclear. Germline V gene data show CDR1 as SGHVS and CDR2 as FNYEAQ. The V end was cut by 5 bases, the J end by 3 bases, with 5 bases between. This CDR3 spans 12 amino acids. Here the CDR3 reads CASSLIGNTIYF. CDR3 in DNA: TGTGCCAGCAGCCTAATTGGAAACACCATATATTTT.

V and J are TRBV28 and TRBJ2-1, with D hard to call. The ends were cut back, 6 bases at V and 3 bases at J, with 9 bases in the middle. In germline, CDR1 is MDHEN, CDR2 SYDVKM. The CDR3 covers 13 residues. CDR3 amino acids: CASRVRRYNEQFF. CDR3 sequence (DNA): TGTGCCAGCAGAGTGCGTCGCTACAATGAGCAGTTCTTC. The variable domain in full, completed from reference TRBV28 and TRBJ2-1, reads DVKVTQSSRYLVKRTGEKVFLECVQDMDHENMFWYRQDPGLGLRLIYFSYDVKMKEKGDIPEGYSVSREKKERFSLILESASTNQTSMYLCASRVRRYNEQFFGPGTRLTVL.

This clone has a single count. V is TRBV29-1 and J is TRBJ2-7, with D perhaps being TRBD1 or TRBD2 (5 bases each). V was pared by 4 bases and J by 5 bases, with 15 bases between. This CDR3 has 13 amino acids. The V gene's germline CDR1 is SQVTM and CDR2 ANQGSEA. Here the CDR3 DNA reads TGCAGCGTTGGTGACGGCTGGGACGACGAGCAGTACTTC. This codes for CSVGDGWDDEQYF.

This clone was observed a handful of times. The gene calls are TRBV30 and TRBJ1-1; D remains unclear. The CDR3 spans 14 residues. V lost 3 bases, J lost 6 bases, and 17 bases lay in between. Germline-derived CDR1 and CDR2 are GTSNPN and SVGIG (reference sequence). CDR3 nucleotides: TGTGCCTGGAGCCCCCGAGGGCTTGCTTCTGAAGCTTTCTTT. As protein: CAWSPRGLASEAFF.

This clone was observed once. The chain combines TRBV27 with TRBJ2-7, with D unresolved. With 2 bases removed from V and 2 bases from J, the gap between germline ends came to 13 bases. The CDR3 length is 15 residues. From germline, CDR1 is MNHEY and CDR2 SMNVEV (reference sequence). CDR3 coding DNA: TGTGCCAGCAGTTTAGGCAGCTTACCAGCCTACGAGCAGTACTTC. Its protein is CASSLGSLPAYEQYF.

The CDR3 bases are TGTGCCTGGAGTGACAGGGCCCCGGGAGAGCAGTACTTC. As protein: CAWSDRAPGEQYF. The V and J genes are TRBV30 and TRBJ2-7, with a weak D call TRBD1 (6 bases). V dropped 1 base and J dropped 7 bases, with 14 bases sitting between them. Germline V gene sequence: CDR1 GTSNPN, CDR2 SVGIG (reference sequence). The CDR3 totals 13 residues.

The chain recombines TRBV18 with TRBJ1-1, with D hard to call. Trimming cost V 2 bases and J 1 base, with 14 bases left between them. This CDR3 contains 16 residues. Germline assignment: CDR1 KGHSH and CDR2 LQKENI. The CDR3: CASSPGPPAANTEAFF. The CDR3 DNA is TGTGCCAGCTCACCAGGGCCCCCGGCAGCGAACACTGAAGCTTTCTTT. Full variable domain (remainder filled in from reference TRBV18 and TRBJ1-1): NAGVMQNPRHLVRRRGQEARLRCSPMKGHSHVYWYRQLPEEGLKFMVYLQKENIIDESGMPKERFSAEFPKEGPSILRIQQVVRGDSAAYFCASSPGPPAANTEAFFGQGTRLTVV.

V is TRBV9 and J is TRBJ1-1; D perhaps matches TRBD1 (6 bases). The CDR3 has 16 residues. Germline values: CDR1 SGDLS, CDR2 YYNGEE. V was shortened by 0 bases and J by 3 bases, with 15 bases between the two germline ends. The CDR3 protein is CASSVVPEDRYTEAFF. The CDR3 nucleotides read TGTGCCAGCAGCGTAGTCCCGGAGGACAGATACACTGAAGCTTTCTTT.

The gene calls are TRBV2 and TRBJ2-5; D is unresolved. Germline CDR1 is SNHLY and CDR2 is FYNNEI. There are 11 residues in the CDR3. Deletions cut 5 bases from V and 9 bases from J, with 10 bases between. The CDR3 here is CASSQLWAQYF. CDR3 coding DNA: TGTGCCAGCAGTCAACTTTGGGCCCAGTACTTC.

The V gene is TRBV7-2, the J gene TRBJ2-2; a weak D match, TRBD1 (6 bases). The CDR3 contains 15 residues. The V end lost 2 bases, the J end lost 0 bases, and 7 bases lay between the germline ends. CDR1 SGHTA and CDR2 FQGNSA come from the germline V gene. The CDR3 sequence is CASSLRTANTGELFF. DNA of the CDR3: TGTGCCAGCAGCTTACGGACAGCGAACACCGGGGAGCTGTTTTTT. Variable domain in full (rest from reference TRBV7-2 and TRBJ2-2): GAGVSQSPSNKVTEKGKDVELRCDPISGHTALYWYRQSLGQGLEFLIYFQGNSAPDKSGLPSDRFSAERTGGSVSTLTIQRTQQEDSAVYLCASSLRTANTGELFFGEGSRLTVL.

In its sample, this clone was seen a few times. The chain links TRBV6-1 to TRBJ1-1; tentatively, D is TRBD1 (5 bases). Trimming took 6 bases from V and 7 from J, leaving 15 bases between them. The CDR3 has 13 residues. Germline-derived CDR1 and CDR2 are MNHNS and SASEGT. CDR3 coding DNA: TGTGCCAGCAGCTGGACACCGGGGGTTGAAGCTTTCTTT. Protein product: CASSWTPGVEAFF.

CDR3 in amino acids: CASSQGPGSLNTEAFF. As DNA, the CDR3 is TGCGCCAGCAGCCAAGGGCCGGGTTCGTTGAACACTGAAGCTTTCTTT. The chain has TRBV4-1 and TRBJ1-1; D uncertain. The germline gives CDR1 MGHRA, CDR2 YSYEKL. V lost 1 base, J lost 0 bases, and 12 bases lay in between. The CDR3 consists of 16 residues.

Concerning this clone itself: The germline gene is not matched at one end of the junction; a read error may be the cause. The V and J genes are TRBV7-7 and TRBJ2-3; D is tentatively TRBD1 or TRBD2 (5 bases each). This CDR3 spans 13 amino acids. Germline CDR1 reads SSHAT; CDR2 reads FNYEAQ (reference sequence). CDR3 DNA: TGTGCTAGCAGCTCGGGGCGGGCAGATACGCAGTATTTT. Translating it yields CASSSGRADTQYF.

J is TRBJ1-1 and V is TRBV5-4; D is unresolved. Trimming left V 1 base short and J 0 bases short, with 10 bases between. CDR1 and CDR2 (germline): SGHNT, YYREEE (reference sequence). The CDR3 covers 15 residues. This chain's CDR3 is CASSLRQNMNTEAFF. DNA for the CDR3: TGTGCCAGCAGCTTGAGGCAGAACATGAACACTGAAGCTTTCTTT.

This clone was seen just once. V is TRBV7-2 and J is TRBJ1-3, with D tentatively TRBD1 (6 bases). The germline V gene encodes CDR1 SGHTA and CDR2 FQGNSA. Trimming pared 3 bases from V and 2 bases from J, leaving 8 bases between. This CDR3 is built from 14 residues. CDR3 protein: CASSFPGAGNTIYF. The CDR3 region has the DNA TGTGCCAGCAGCTTTCCAGGGGCTGGAAACACCATATATTTT.

The V gene is TRBV28, the J gene TRBJ2-7, with a possible D match to TRBD1 (5 bases). This CDR3 spans 16 amino acids. Trimming took 6 bases from V and 4 from J, leaving 22 bases between them. Germline V gene data show CDR1 as MDHEN and CDR2 as SYDVKM. The CDR3 region has the DNA TGTGCCAGCAGCCGACCTGCCCCCCTGGGGCTATACGAGCAGTACTTC. Encoded protein: CASSRPAPLGLYEQYF.

The V call is TRBV10-2, the J call TRBJ2-7; D uncertain. Germline CDR1 and CDR2: WSHSY and SAAADI. The CDR3 spans 14 residues. V was clipped by 6 bases and J by 2 bases, with 14 bases between them. The CDR3 nucleotides are TGCGCCAGCAGGGAGACCCAGTCCACCTACGAGCAGTACTTC. Protein sequence: CASRETQSTYEQYF.

This clone has a handful of counts. The V call is TRBV5-4, the J call TRBJ2-2; no clear D. V was clipped by 0 bases and J by 4 bases, with 10 bases between them. From germline, CDR1 is SGHNT and CDR2 YYREEE (reference sequence). The CDR3 contains 15 residues. CDR3 in DNA: TGTGCCAGCAGCTTGGAAGGTCGGCCCACCGGGGAGCTGTTTTTT. Amino acid sequence: CASSLEGRPTGELFF.

The CDR3: CSAGFDEKLFF. DNA for the CDR3: TGCAGTGCCGGTTTTGATGAAAAACTGTTTTTT. The V gene is TRBV20-1, the J gene TRBJ1-4, with D hard to call. Per the germline V gene, CDR1 is DFQATT and CDR2 is SNEGSKA (reference sequence). With 6 bases removed from V and 6 bases from J, the gap between germline ends came to 8 bases. The CDR3 has 11 amino acids.